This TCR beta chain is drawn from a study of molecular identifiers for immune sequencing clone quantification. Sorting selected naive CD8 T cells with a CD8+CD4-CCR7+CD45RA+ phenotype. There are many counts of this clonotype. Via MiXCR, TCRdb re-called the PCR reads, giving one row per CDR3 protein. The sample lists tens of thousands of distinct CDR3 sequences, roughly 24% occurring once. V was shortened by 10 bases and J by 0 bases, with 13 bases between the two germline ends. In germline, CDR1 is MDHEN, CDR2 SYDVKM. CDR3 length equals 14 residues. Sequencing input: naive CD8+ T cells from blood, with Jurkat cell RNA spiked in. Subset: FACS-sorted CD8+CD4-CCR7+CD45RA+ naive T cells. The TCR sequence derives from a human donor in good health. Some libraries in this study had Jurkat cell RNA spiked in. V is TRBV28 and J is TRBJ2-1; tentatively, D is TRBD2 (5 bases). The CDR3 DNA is TGTGCCACCTCGGACTTGAGCTCCTACAATGAGCAGTTCTTC. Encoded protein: CATSDLSSYNEQFF.